This T cell receptor beta chain was recovered during a study of molecular identifiers for immune sequencing clone quantification. At the level of the study: Replicates partitioned RNA from roughly 20,000 or 100,000 naive CD8 cells into five parts, sequencing four. Study-level findings and limits: Clones carrying above 20 RNA copies accounted for over 98% of effector molecules, under 1% in naive cells.

V was trimmed by 5 bases and J by 3 bases, leaving 17 bases between them. The CDR3 spans 15 residues. The germline CDR1 and CDR2 sequences are PRHDT and FYEKMQ (reference sequence). Libraries of bulk TCR were made by previously described methods (with listed TCR primers). TCRdb reprocessed the PCR reads via MiXCR and lists one record per CDR3 protein. The table has about 640,000 distinct CDR3 sequences, nearly 20% seen once; the top ten hold roughly 0.9%. Libraries for naive CD8 T cells, which were made from 20,000 to 1,000,000 sorted cells, drew on 10%, 30% or 50% of the RNA. About this clonotype itself: Its target is unknown.

The gene calls are TRBV13 and TRBJ2-7; the D call may be TRBD1 or TRBD2 (6 bases each). The source of this sequence is a human donor in good health. Some libraries in this study had Jurkat cell RNA spiked in. Input material: naive CD8+ T cells from blood, with Jurkat cell RNA spiked in. The subset is: FACS-sorted CD8+CD4-CCR7+CD45RA+ naive T cells. The CDR3 is CASSPQQGTDYEQYF. The CDR3 region has the DNA TGTGCCAGCAGCCCCCAGCAGGGGACTGACTACGAGCAGTACTTC. Filled out from reference TRBV13 and TRBJ2-7, the complete variable domain reads AAGVIQSPRHLIKEKRETATLKCYPIPRHDTVYWYQQGPGQDPQFLISFYEKMQSDKGSIPDRFSAQQFSDYHSELNMSSLELGDSALYFCASSPQQGTDYEQYFGPGTRLTVT.